This T cell receptor beta chain is drawn from a study of Graves' ophthalmopathy and Graves' hyperthyroidism. Trimming removed 0 bases from V and 10 bases from J, with 7 bases in between. CDR3 length: 12 amino acids. Germline V lookup: CDR1 LNHNV, CDR2 YYDKDF (reference sequence). Amplifying from RNA transcripts, the study obtained TCR beta CDR3 regions. Following a first-round RT-PCR that used HTBI primers, a second-round multiplex PCR was carried out. In TCRdb, the multiplex PCR reads were re-called with MiXCR into one record per CDR3 protein. The table lists some 15,000 distinct CDR3 sequences, about half of them singletons. Comments on this clonotype: What it binds is not known.

General study findings and limits: This model predicted ophthalmopathy progression (sensitivity around 71%, specificity about 72%).

The chain carries TRBV15 and TRBJ1-5; no clear D. Sequencing input: peripheral blood. The sequence was collected from a woman in her 30s with Graves' ophthalmopathy. The chain's CDR3 is CATSRDSGPQHF. The CDR3 DNA follows: TGTGCCACCAGCAGAGATTCCGGCCCCCAGCATTTT.